The 21 T cell receptor beta chains reported below all come from one sample, sequenced in a study of T cell repertoires in cytomegalovirus infection. What these receptors recognize is not known. TCRdb used MiXCR to reprocess the reads, holding one entry per CDR3 protein. This sample carries 900,000 to 950,000 distinct CDR3 sequences, roughly 31% of them seen once, and the ten largest clones take over 12%. The specimen comprised cultured CD8+ T cells from PBMCs, sampled from culture after CMV antigen stimulation. All receptors derive from a human donor in good health (CMV status not recorded). Some clones in this sample may be carry-over from other donors' samples.

This rearrangement joins TRBV15 to TRBJ1-4; TRBD1 agrees at 7 bases. With 5 bases clipped from V and 1 base from J, the junction kept 4 bases outside the gene matches. Looked up from germline, CDR1 is LNHNV and CDR2 is YYDKDF (reference sequence). The CDR3 loop spans 15 amino acids. CDR3 sequence (DNA): TGTGCCACCAGCCGTACAGGGGTAACTAATGAAAAACTGTTTTTT. Its translation is CATSRTGVTNEKLFF.

The chain uses TRBV20-1 and TRBJ2-1; 9 bases fit TRBD2. V gave up 1 base and J gave up 10 bases; unmatched junction bases: 14. CDR1 DFQATT and CDR2 SNEGSKA come from the germline V gene (reference sequence). The CDR3 contains 16 residues. CDR3 sequence: CSARGPSGEIFMEQFF. The CDR3 DNA reads as TGCAGTGCTAGAGGGCCTAGCGGGGAAATCTTTATGGAGCAGTTCTTC.

The J gene is TRBJ2-2, the V gene TRBV2; TRBD1 matches at 11 bases. The V and J ends lost 5 bases and 6 bases, in that order; junction bases with no gene match: 8. CDR1 SNHLY and CDR2 FYNNEI come from the germline V gene. The CDR3 is made up of 16 amino acids. The CDR3 DNA is TGTGCCAGCAGTTTCAATCCGGGACAGGGGGCCGGGGAGCTGTTTTTT. Protein: CASSFNPGQGAGELFF.

This clonotype appeared once. The chain employs TRBV20-1 and TRBJ2-3; D call uncertain. Germline V gene sequence: CDR1 DFQATT, CDR2 SNEGSKA (reference sequence). This CDR3 has 12 amino acids. The ends were cut back, 0 bases at V and 8 bases at J, with 9 bases in the middle. CDR3 loop: CSARDSAPTQYF. The CDR3 DNA sequence: TGCAGTGCTAGAGATTCAGCGCCTACGCAGTATTTT.

This chain connects TRBV5-1 to TRBJ2-3, with TRBD2 as a possible D gene (5 bases). V was clipped by 4 bases and J by 4 bases, with 19 bases between them. The CDR3 length is 16 residues. Germline loops: CDR1 SGHRS, CDR2 YFSETQ. CDR3 bases: TGCGCCAGCAGCCCCCCCGGAGGCGGAGAGGCAGATACGCAGTATTTT. Translation gives CASSPPGGGEADTQYF.

The chain employs TRBV5-5 and TRBJ2-2; D possibly matches TRBD1 or TRBD2 (5 bases each). CDR3 size: 14 residues. V was clipped by 4 bases and J by 4 bases, with 11 bases between them. The V gene's germline CDR1 is SGHKS and CDR2 YYEKEE (reference sequence). CDR3 DNA sequence: TGTGCCAGCAGCGAGGTTGGGGGCACCGGGGAGCTGTTTTTT. This sequence encodes CASSEVGGTGELFF. Combining the CDR3 with reference TRBV5-5 and TRBJ2-2 gives the whole variable domain DAGVTQSPTHLIKTRGQQVTLRCSPISGHKSVSWYQQVLGQGPQFIFQYYEKEERGRGNFPDRFSARQFPNYSSELNVNALLLGDSALYLCASSEVGGTGELFFGEGSRLTVL.

The chain combines TRBV20-1 with TRBJ1-5; 12 nucleotides line up with TRBD1. The V gene's germline CDR1 is DFQATT and CDR2 SNEGSKA (reference sequence). Trimming at V came to 3 bases and at J to 7 bases, leaving 10 bases not matched to a gene. The CDR3 totals 16 residues. CDR3 region: CSASILGQGAEQPQHF. In nucleotides, the CDR3 is TGCAGTGCTAGCATCCTGGGACAGGGGGCCGAACAGCCCCAGCATTTT.

The chain couples TRBV19 to TRBJ2-2, with 8 bases aligning to TRBD1. The germline V gene encodes CDR1 LNHDA and CDR2 SQIVND (reference sequence). CDR3 length equals 14 residues. Trimming took 4 bases from V and 4 from J; bases not matched to a gene: 2. DNA for the CDR3: TGTGCCAGTAGTAGCAGGGGGCTCACCGGGGAGCTGTTTTTT. Protein sequence: CASSSRGLTGELFF.

This clonotype was seen a handful of times. V and J are TRBV6-1 and TRBJ2-2; unclear D gene. From germline, CDR1 is MNHNS and CDR2 SASEGT. This CDR3 contains 15 residues. V was shortened by 0 bases and J by 5 bases, with 10 bases between the two germline ends. The CDR3 region is CASSEAGILTGELFF. As DNA, the CDR3 is TGTGCCAGCAGTGAAGCGGGGATTCTTACCGGGGAGCTGTTTTTT.

This chain uses TRBV6-5 with TRBJ2-2; D unclear. CDR1 MNHEY and CDR2 SVGAGI come from the germline V gene. CDR3 length equals 15 residues. V was cut by 6 bases and J by 4 bases, with 15 bases left in between. DNA of the CDR3: TGTGCCAGCAGCCCCGTAGGTCTTGCCACCGGGGAGCTGTTTTTT. Protein sequence: CASSPVGLATGELFF.

This clonotype occurred a few times. The J gene is TRBJ2-1, the V gene TRBV27, with a possible D match to TRBD2 (5 bases). The CDR3 runs to 15 residues. Germline values: CDR1 MNHEY, CDR2 SMNVEV (reference sequence). Trimming took off 6 bases at V and 0 bases at J, with 12 bases between the two ends. The CDR3: CASRGLKSSYNEQFF. CDR3 nucleotide sequence: TGTGCCAGCAGAGGACTTAAGAGCTCCTACAATGAGCAGTTCTTC.

The V and J genes are TRBV6-5 and TRBJ2-6; D is ambiguous. Germline CDR1 and CDR2: MNHEY and SVGAGI. This CDR3 has 15 amino acids. The V end lost 0 bases, the J end lost 5 bases, and 8 bases lay between the germline ends. The chain's CDR3 is CASSYSNSRANVLTF. In DNA form, the CDR3 reads TGTGCCAGCAGTTACTCGAATAGTAGGGCCAACGTCCTGACTTTC.

This clonotype was counted between two and nine times. The rearrangement joins TRBV7-6 to TRBJ2-1; either TRBD1 or TRBD2 may fit D (6 bases each). CDR3 length: 13 amino acids. Trimming removed 3 bases at V and 7 bases at J, with 10 bases between. Germline-derived CDR1 and CDR2 are SGHVS and FNYEAQ. CDR3 residues: CASSFWRGNEQFF. DNA of the CDR3: TGTGCCAGCAGCTTCTGGAGGGGGAATGAGCAGTTCTTC.

The chain has TRBV24-1 and TRBJ2-1; 14 positions agree with TRBD2. Looked up from germline, CDR1 is KGHDR and CDR2 is SFDVKD. Trimming cost V 0 bases and J 7 bases; bases outside gene matches: 4. The CDR3 runs to 17 residues. CDR3 DNA: TGTGCCACCAGTGATTTGCGGGGGACTAGCGGGGGAAATGAGCAGTTCTTC. Residues: CATSDLRGTSGGNEQFF.

This clonotype was detected only a few times. The chain recombines TRBV12-3 or TRBV12-4 with TRBJ1-2, with D possibly being TRBD1 (6 bases). Deletions cut 10 bases from V and 0 bases from J, with 24 bases between. The CDR3 is 17 amino acids. The CDR3 DNA reads TGTGCCATCCGCCAAAAACCAGGGGCGAGATCTAACTATGGCTACACCTTC. Translated: CAIRQKPGARSNYGYTF.

With respect to this clonotype: A much larger clone lies one base from this, so it may be a read error. The gene calls are TRBV7-6 and TRBJ2-1; 15 positions match TRBD2. Germline V gene sequence: CDR1 SGHVS, CDR2 FNYEAQ. The CDR3 is made up of 18 amino acids. As DNA, the CDR3 is TGTGTCAGCAGCGGGCGGACTAGCGGGGGGGCTGAGAACAATGAGCAGTTCTTC. Translated, it gives CVSSGRTSGGAENNEQFF.

The sample holds a few counts of this clonotype. The rearrangement uses TRBV6-1 and TRBJ1-1; D possibly corresponds to TRBD1 (5 bases). The CDR3 contains 15 residues. Germline V lookup: CDR1 MNHNS, CDR2 SASEGT. V lost 8 bases and J lost 0, with 16 bases in between. CDR3 sequence: CASGAAGIMNTEAFF. The CDR3 DNA sequence: TGTGCCAGCGGGGCGGCAGGGATCATGAACACTGAAGCTTTCTTT.

The rearrangement joins TRBV7-9 to TRBJ2-7; TRBD2 aligns across 8 bases. In germline, CDR1 is SEHNR, CDR2 FQNEAQ (reference sequence). J was trimmed by 6 bases and V by 0 bases; bases with no gene match: 4. The CDR3 spans 14 residues. CDR3 sequence (DNA): TGTGCCAGCAGCTTAGCGGGACTAGTTTTCGAGCAGTACGTC. Protein product: CASSLAGLVFEQYV.

The rearrangement links TRBV7-9 to TRBJ1-5; unclear D gene. The CDR3 extends over 18 amino acids. Deletions cut 1 base from V and 3 bases from J, with 19 bases between. CDR1 is SEHNR and CDR2 is FQNEAQ in the germline V gene (reference sequence). In nucleotides, the CDR3 is TGTGCCAGCAGCTTAGATTTTAGGTCGGGAACTATCAATCAGCCCCAGCATTTT. As protein: CASSLDFRSGTINQPQHF.

This clonotype was seen only a few times. The chain couples TRBV20-1 to TRBJ2-4; tentatively, D is TRBD1 or TRBD2 (5 bases each). There are 14 residues in the CDR3. Germline V gives CDR1 DFQATT, CDR2 SNEGSKA (reference sequence). Trimming took 0 bases from V and 6 from J, leaving 12 bases between them. CDR3 bases: TGCAGTGCTAGAGAGTCGGGGACGAGAAACATTCAGTACTTC. This gives the protein CSARESGTRNIQYF.

This clonotype was seen only a few times. The chain is built from TRBV4-1 and TRBJ1-1; TRBD1 agrees at 7 bases. Trimming took 2 bases from V and 8 from J; bases not matched to a gene: 14. The CDR3 totals 16 residues. The germline V gene has CDR1 MGHRA and CDR2 YSYEKL. The CDR3 bases are TGCGCCAGCAGCCAACGTAATAAGACAGGGAGCGGCGAAGCTTTCTTT. Translation gives CASSQRNKTGSGEAFF.